What follows are 22 T cell receptor beta chains derived from one specimen sequenced in a study of cytomegalovirus exposure and HLA in healthy donors. 60 Vbeta and 13 Jbeta primers were used in PCR. Some clones are missing from TCRdb's copy, which holds only in-frame ones; the method was immunoSEQ multiplex PCR. The sample has around 150,000 clones, 80% to 85% seen once. The specimen sequenced was PBMCs. Receptors were obtained from a male donor in good health and CMV-seronegative.

This clone was seen just once. V usage is TRBV6-5 and J usage is TRBJ2-7, with 9 nucleotides matching TRBD1. With V trimmed by 6 bases and J by 4 bases, 4 bases remained unmatched. This CDR3 has 13 amino acids. Germline assignment: CDR1 MNHEY and CDR2 SVGAGI. CDR3 sequence (DNA): TGTGCCAGCAGACCGGGACAGGGATACGAGCAGTACTTC. This codes for CASRPGQGYEQYF.

The J gene is TRBJ2-1, the V gene TRBV7-2; 11 bases fit TRBD2. V gave up 3 bases and J gave up 4 bases; unmatched junction bases: 11. The CDR3 has 18 amino acids. Germline-derived CDR1 and CDR2 are SGHTA and FQGNSA. DNA for the CDR3: TGTGCCAGCAGCTTTAGGCAGACTAGCGGGGTGGGATACAATGAGCAGTTCTTC. It is translated as CASSFRQTSGVGYNEQFF.

CDR3 sequence: CASSSSGGLPETQYF. As DNA, the CDR3 is TGTGCCAGCAGCTCGAGCGGGGGGCTCCCAGAGACCCAGTACTTC. V is TRBV11-2 and J is TRBJ2-5; TRBD2 agrees at 9 bases. Germline V gene data show CDR1 as SGHAT and CDR2 as FQNNGV. Trimming cost V 4 bases and J 4 bases; bases outside gene matches: 7. The CDR3 is 15 amino acids.

The rearrangement joins TRBV6-1 to TRBJ2-4, with 7 bases identical to TRBD2. J lost 7 bases, V lost 7 bases, and 13 bases had no gene match. From germline, CDR1 is MNHNS and CDR2 SASEGT. This CDR3 comprises 15 residues. CDR3 loop: CASNAEPAGGNIQYF. Here the CDR3 DNA reads TGTGCCAGCAATGCGGAACCGGCCGGGGGGAACATTCAGTACTTC.

The chain is built from TRBV28 and TRBJ2-7; D is perhaps TRBD1 (6 bases). The germline V and J ends were trimmed by 7 bases and 0 bases, with 13 bases remaining between them. Germline loops: CDR1 MDHEN, CDR2 SYDVKM. The CDR3 is 14 residues long. Here the CDR3 reads CASTPGTFSYEQYF. The CDR3 nucleotides are TGTGCCAGCACCCCTGGGACATTCTCCTACGAGCAGTACTTC.

The V call is TRBV21-1, the J call TRBJ1-1; TRBD1, the table's D call, was not compared with the DNA. TRBV21-1 is classified as a pseudogene. CDR3 length: 15 residues. CDR3 sequence: CASSKGGRAYTEAFF. In DNA form, the CDR3 reads TGTGCCAGCAGCAAAGGTGGCAGGGCTTACACTGAAGCTTTCTTT.

The chain joins TRBV5-4 to TRBJ1-6, with D uncertain. Germline-derived CDR1 and CDR2 are SGHNT and YYREEE (reference sequence). CDR3 length equals 14 residues. V lost 0 bases and J 8 bases, leaving 9 bases between the germline ends. CDR3 loop: CASSLEYRDSPLHF. CDR3 DNA sequence: TGTGCCAGCAGCTTGGAGTACCGGGATTCACCCCTCCACTTT.

The genes are TRBV6-5 and TRBJ2-6; 8 nucleotides agree with TRBD1. The length of the CDR3 is 14 residues. V gave up 6 bases and J gave up 4 bases; unmatched junction bases: 2. Germline V gene lookup returns CDR1 MNHEY and CDR2 SVGAGI. The DNA for the CDR3 is TGTGCCAGCAGGACAGGGGTGGGGGCCAACGTCCTGACTTTC. It translates to CASRTGVGANVLTF.

The J gene is TRBJ2-7, the V gene TRBV19; the D gene is possibly TRBD2 (6 bases). V lost 8 bases, J lost 9 bases, and 14 bases lay in between. Germline lookup yields CDR1 LNHDA and CDR2 SQIVND (reference sequence). The CDR3 runs to 11 residues. The DNA for the CDR3 is TGTGCCAGTGGGCGGGAAGAGGTGCAGTACTTC. Translating it yields CASGREEVQYF.

The V and J genes are TRBV9 and TRBJ2-7, with 7 bases lining up with TRBD1. The CDR3 extends over 12 amino acids. With 4 bases clipped from V and 5 bases from J, the junction kept 3 bases outside the gene matches. Germline loops: CDR1 SGDLS, CDR2 YYNGEE. This chain's CDR3 is CASSSQGNEQYF. The CDR3, as DNA: TGTGCCAGCAGCTCACAGGGGAACGAGCAGTACTTC.

CDR3 DNA sequence: TGTGCCAGCAGCTGGACTCAGGGACAAGGGACGCGCGGCTACACCTTC. It codes for CASSWTQGQGTRGYTF. The chain has TRBV5-6 and TRBJ1-2; D is perhaps TRBD1 (6 bases). Germline V lookup: CDR1 SGHDT, CDR2 YYEEEE. CDR3 size: 16 residues. V was clipped by 3 bases and J by 8 bases, with 23 bases between them.

The chain combines TRBV5-6 with TRBJ2-7, with D perhaps TRBD1 (6 bases). V shed 1 base and J shed 3 bases, with 11 bases lying between them. The CDR3 spans 14 residues. CDR1 SGHDT and CDR2 YYEEEE come from the germline V gene. The CDR3 coding sequence is TGTGCCAGCAGCTTGTTGGACAGCGGCTACGAGCAGTACTTC. It encodes CASSLLDSGYEQYF.

As DNA, the CDR3 is TGTGCCAGCAGCCAAGATCTGCTAGCGGGGGGCGAGCAGTACTTC. Encoded protein: CASSQDLLAGGEQYF. The gene calls are TRBV14 and TRBJ2-7; 11 bases fit TRBD2. With V trimmed by 0 bases and J by 6 bases, 4 bases remained unmatched. The germline V gene has CDR1 SGHDN and CDR2 FVKESK. This CDR3 spans 15 amino acids.

The gene calls are TRBV5-1 and TRBJ2-7; 9 bases agree with TRBD1. Germline loops: CDR1 SGHRS, CDR2 YFSETQ. V shed 4 bases, J shed 4 bases, and the junction held 9 bases outside the gene matches. The CDR3 runs to 15 residues. CDR3 protein: CASSLTGTGKYEQYF. In DNA form, the CDR3 reads TGCGCCAGCAGCCTAACCGGGACAGGGAAATACGAGCAGTACTTC.

This clone came up once. This specimen includes other DNA sequences encoding the same CDR3. This CDR3 is CASRNTVLQETQYF. In nucleotides, the CDR3 is TGTGCCAGCAGGAACACAGTCCTCCAAGAGACCCAGTACTTC. V and J are TRBV6-5 and TRBJ2-5; no clear D gene. Trimming took 6 bases from V and 1 from J, leaving 12 bases between them. The CDR3 contains 14 residues. The germline gives CDR1 MNHEY, CDR2 SVGAGI.

This clone has just a few counts. The gene calls are TRBV29-1 and TRBJ2-5; the D gene is possibly TRBD2 (6 bases). The CDR3 extends over 13 amino acids. Deletions cut 4 bases from V and 4 bases from J, with 13 bases between. Germline CDR1 SQVTM, CDR2 ANQGSEA. CDR3 sequence reads: CSVGLVFIETQYF. For the CDR3, the DNA is TGCAGCGTTGGACTAGTTTTCATAGAGACCCAGTACTTC.

J is TRBJ2-3 and V is TRBV11-2; 9 bases map to TRBD2. Germline CDR1 SGHAT, CDR2 FQNNGV. The CDR3 contains 14 residues. The V gene end was trimmed by 1 base and the J gene end by 6 bases; junction bases not matched to a gene: 2. The chain's CDR3 is CASSLGGGADTQYF. The CDR3 nucleotides are TGTGCCAGCAGCTTAGGCGGGGGGGCGGATACGCAGTATTTT.

The rearrangement joins TRBV2 to TRBJ2-7; 7 nucleotides match TRBD1. Germline V CDR1 and CDR2: SNHLY, FYNNEI. The CDR3 is 16 amino acids. V was clipped by 0 bases and J by 2 bases; unmatched bases: 7. This CDR3 reads CASSEAPPQGAYEQYF. CDR3 DNA: TGTGCCAGCAGTGAAGCCCCCCCGCAGGGGGCCTACGAGCAGTACTTC.

This chain uses TRBV5-5 with TRBJ2-5, with D perhaps TRBD2 (7 bases). Germline V lookup: CDR1 SGHKS, CDR2 YYEKEE (reference sequence). The V end lost 0 bases, the J end lost 4 bases, and 10 bases lay between the germline ends. The CDR3 totals 14 residues. The CDR3 region is CASSLGRGGETQYF. CDR3 nucleotides: TGTGCCAGCAGCTTGGGAAGGGGGGGAGAGACCCAGTACTTC. Combining the CDR3 with reference TRBV5-5 and TRBJ2-5 gives the whole variable domain DAGVTQSPTHLIKTRGQQVTLRCSPISGHKSVSWYQQVLGQGPQFIFQYYEKEERGRGNFPDRFSARQFPNYSSELNVNALLLGDSALYLCASSLGRGGETQYFGPGTRLLVL.

Remarks on this clone: The junction departs from germline at one end; a sequencing error may be responsible. The V call is TRBV9, the J call TRBJ1-3; 7 bases are shared with TRBD1. Looked up from germline, CDR1 is SGDLS and CDR2 is YYNGEE. The CDR3 runs to 11 residues. CDR3 in amino acids: CASSTPGQLCF. The DNA for the CDR3 is TGTGCCAGCAGCACGCCGGGACAGCTATGTTTT. Full variable domain (outside the CDR3, taken from reference TRBV9 and TRBJ1-3): DSGVTQTPKHLITATGQRVTLRCSPRSGDLSVYWYQQSLDQGLQFLIQYYNGEERAKGNILERFSAQQFPDLHSELNLSSLELGDSALYFCASSTPGQLCFGEGSWLTVV.

The chain couples TRBV7-2 to TRBJ2-5, with 7 bases that match TRBD1. The germline V gene encodes CDR1 SGHTA and CDR2 FQGNSA. The V and J ends lost 2 bases and 5 bases, in that order; junction bases with no gene match: 8. The length of the CDR3 is 15 residues. The CDR3 DNA reads as TGTGCCAGCAGCTTATCGGTAGGGGGCATGGAGACCCAGTACTTC. This codes for CASSLSVGGMETQYF.

This rearrangement joins TRBV7-2 to TRBJ2-1; TRBD2 is a possible D gene (5 bases). There are 16 residues in the CDR3. Germline V lookup: CDR1 SGHTA, CDR2 FQGNSA. V lost 1 base, J lost 3 bases, and 13 bases lay in between. The CDR3 region is CASSLERLAVYNEQFF. CDR3 nucleotide sequence: TGTGCCAGCAGCTTAGAGCGGCTAGCAGTCTACAATGAGCAGTTCTTC.